The clone carrying this TCR beta chain showed up many times. The target antigen is unknown. The read terminates 3 residues before the CDR3 end, so the remaining end is supplied by the germline J gene. The method was immunoSEQ multiplex PCR; TCRdb's version includes in-frame clones alone and lacks a portion of them. The sample contains some 45,000 clones, none occurring once; 2% to 2.5% lies in the top ten. This entry belongs to a study of T cell clonality in common variable immunodeficiency. Study outcomes and limitations: Links between repertoire features and CVID complications were heterogeneity-limited.

Germline assignment: CDR1 DFQATT and CDR2 SNEGSKA (reference sequence). V gave up 2 bases and J gave up 4 bases; unmatched junction bases: 16. The CDR3 runs to 19 residues. The clonotype comes from a person aged 18 to 75 in good health. The chain recombines TRBV20-1 with TRBJ2-5, with TRBD2 matching over 13 bases. What was sequenced was peripheral blood mononuclear cells. The CDR3 reads CSARPIGLAGVLGGETQYF. The CDR3 DNA, read in part, is TGCAGTGCTAGACCCATAGGACTAGCGGGGGTCCTAGGTGGAGAGACC.